The 11 T cell receptor beta chains below were found in one sample sequenced in a study of chemoradiotherapy in HPV16-positive cancers. Generated by immunoSEQ multiplex PCR, the TCRdb table keeps only in-frame clones and is missing some. Of some 4,900 clones in the sample, approximately 95% were seen once. The input for sequencing was tumor tissue, taken from a patient who underwent chemoradiotherapy. These receptors were obtained from a human donor with HPV-associated anogenital cancer.

The chain recombines TRBV2 with TRBJ2-5; 13 positions match TRBD2. Germline V gene lookup returns CDR1 SNHLY and CDR2 FYNNEI. With 6 bases clipped from V and 5 bases from J, the junction kept 6 bases outside the gene matches. The CDR3 covers 15 residues. The chain's CDR3 is CASSRTSGGGETQYF. The CDR3 nucleotides read TGTGCCAGCAGCCGGACTAGCGGGGGCGGGGAGACCCAGTACTTC.

The chain employs TRBV11-1 and TRBJ2-5; no clear D gene. The CDR3 is 13 residues long. V shed 3 bases and J shed 5 bases, with 10 bases lying between them. CDR1 and CDR2 (germline): SGHAT, FQDESV (reference sequence). In DNA, the CDR3 is TGTGCCAGCAGCTTTGCCATGCTGGAGACCCAGTACTTC. This codes for CASSFAMLETQYF.

The V gene is TRBV5-1, the J gene TRBJ2-5; 9 positions match TRBD2. The trim removed 4 bases at V and 5 bases at J, leaving 21 bases unmatched. The CDR3 contains 19 residues. Germline V gives CDR1 SGHRS, CDR2 YFSETQ. The CDR3 loop is CASSPKQRGVVWPRETQYF. The CDR3 DNA reads as TGCGCCAGCAGCCCGAAGCAGCGGGGGGTTGTTTGGCCACGGGAGACCCAGTACTTC.

The V and J genes are TRBV5-1 and TRBJ1-2; D may be TRBD1 (5 bases). Trimming pared 3 bases from V and 7 bases from J, leaving 22 bases between. The germline CDR1 and CDR2 sequences are SGHRS and YFSETQ. CDR3 length equals 16 residues. This CDR3 reads CASSSDTITGRFGYTF. In DNA form, the CDR3 reads TGCGCCAGCAGCTCCGACACCATCACAGGTCGTTTTGGCTACACCTTC.

This clone was detected only once. The chain carries TRBV4-3 and TRBJ2-1; D is unresolved. The germline V and J ends were trimmed by 2 bases and 2 bases, with 10 bases remaining between them. Germline CDR1 is LGHNA and CDR2 is YSLEER. This CDR3 region has 15 residues. This CDR3 is CASSQMLGTYNEQFF. CDR3 bases: TGCGCCAGCAGCCAAATGTTGGGGACCTACAATGAGCAGTTCTTC.

The chain has TRBV7-2 and TRBJ2-3, with 9 bases identical to TRBD1. The CDR3 runs 16 residues. The germline V gene encodes CDR1 SGHTA and CDR2 FQGNSA. J gave up 3 bases and V 4 bases, and 8 bases lay outside the gene matches. CDR3 DNA: TGTGCCAGCAGCTACCATAAGGACAGGGGTACAGATACGCAGTATTTT. This codes for CASSYHKDRGTDTQYF.

The rearrangement links TRBV11-2 to TRBJ2-1, with D perhaps TRBD2 (5 bases). Germline CDR1 SGHAT, CDR2 FQNNGV. The length of the CDR3 is 13 residues. V was pared by 2 bases and J by 4 bases, with 6 bases between. The CDR3 is CASSLRGYNEQFF. CDR3 nucleotides: TGTGCCAGCAGCTTACGAGGGTACAATGAGCAGTTCTTC.

The chain combines TRBV4-2 with TRBJ2-3, with a possible D match to TRBD1 (5 bases). The germline V and J ends were trimmed by 5 bases and 5 bases, with 17 bases remaining between them. Germline V gene data show CDR1 as LGHNA and CDR2 as YNFKEQ. This CDR3 has 15 residues. Here the CDR3 DNA reads TGTGCCAGCAGCTCGAGCCCCCAGGGTTTAGATACGCAGTATTTT. Translated, it gives CASSSSPQGLDTQYF.

The gene calls are TRBV18 and TRBJ2-3; 7 positions agree with TRBD2. This CDR3 region has 13 residues. CDR1 and CDR2 (germline): KGHSH, LQKENI. The V and J ends lost 3 bases and 8 bases, in that order; junction bases with no gene match: 5. The CDR3 reads CASSPPGGTTQYF. CDR3 in DNA: TGTGCCAGCTCACCGCCGGGGGGAACTACGCAGTATTTT.

The chain carries TRBV29-1 and TRBJ2-3; TRBD1 might be the D (7 bases). V was clipped by 3 bases and J by 4 bases, with 14 bases between them. CDR1 is SQVTM and CDR2 is ANQGSEA in the germline V gene. The CDR3 extends over 14 amino acids. CDR3 DNA sequence: TGCAGCGTTGATCGGAGGGGGCGTCCAGATACGCAGTATTTT. Translation: CSVDRRGRPDTQYF.

This chain uses TRBV19 with TRBJ1-1, with TRBD1 identical over 11 bases. In germline, CDR1 is LNHDA, CDR2 SQIVND (reference sequence). V shed 1 base, J shed 8 bases, and the junction held 3 bases outside the gene matches. The CDR3 sequence is 14 residues long. CDR3 region: CASSIGTGGLEAFF. The CDR3 coding sequence is TGTGCCAGTAGTATAGGGACAGGGGGCCTGGAAGCTTTCTTT.